This TCR beta chain was obtained from a study of cytomegalovirus exposure and HLA in healthy donors. Study-wide results and caveats: The majority of TCR sequences were rare, yet some public TCRs appeared in many donors. The tendency of first-cohort TCR clusters to co-occur in the 120 or so validation repertoires was the finding of a later analysis. Cytomegalovirus-associated status was assigned to some 160 TCR beta chains.

The repertoire was sequenced with immunoSEQ multiplex PCR; TCRdb's copy has only in-frame clones and lacks some. There are 100,000 to 150,000 clones in the sample; around 94% occur only once, and approximately 1.3% lies in the top ten. About this clone itself: As yet, its antigen is unknown. Other DNA sequences in the sample encode the same CDR3.

Germline V gene lookup returns CDR1 SGHDT and CDR2 YYEEEE. The CDR3 loop spans 12 amino acids. V lost 3 bases and J lost 7, with 10 bases in between. The specimen sequenced was PBMCs. The chain carries TRBV5-6 and TRBJ1-2; D unresolved. The TCR sequence derives from a woman aged 18-35 years in good health and CMV-seronegative. This CDR3 reads CASSSSSGGYTF. For the CDR3, the DNA is TGTGCCAGCAGCTCGAGCTCTGGTGGCTACACCTTC.